This entry concerns a single T cell receptor (beta chain). This clone was observed a handful of times. It has no known antigen specificity. The record has no base qualities; no much larger clone is one base away. These data come from a study of CD8+ T cells in alopecia areata (dated by TCRdb to 2016 to 2019). Broadly, across the study: In both human patients and the C3H/HeJ mouse model, the study applied high-throughput TCRbeta sequencing to look at T cell clonal expansion in alopecia areata. Human TCRbeta sequencing covered scalp tissue and sorted CD4+ and CD8+ peripheral blood T cells from patchy and totalis/universalis alopecia areata patients and healthy controls. Clonality in the scalp was compared among normal scalp (n=4), patchy alopecia areata scalp (n=8), and alopecia totalis/universalis scalp (n=8). The RNA source kit depended on sample type: the PAXgene miRNA kit for fixed scalp, the miRNeasy kit for PBMCs, and the RNeasy kit for mouse skin. TCRbeta CDR3 regions were amplified by immunoSEQ multiplex PCR using 35 Vbeta forward and 13 Jbeta reverse primers. Broader findings and caveats from the paper: Scalp TCR repertoire analysis is complicated because resident alphabeta T cells in normal human skin are also sequenced, whereas mouse skin is dominated by gammadelta T cells. Compared with mice, TCR sequences shared between patients were less clear, possibly partly because of HLA diversity across the patient population. Higher clonality and more expanded CD8+ clones were observed in lesional scalp than in normal scalp, particularly in alopecia totalis/universalis, a finding suggestive of antigenic drive.

Receptor libraries were prepared by the immunoSEQ multiplex PCR assay. RNA was extracted from all samples and reverse transcribed into cDNA as template for TCR sequencing. SuperScript III was used to make first-strand cDNA, primed with a 2:1 mix of oligo-dT and random hexamers. Amplification bias was assessed with a synthetic immune receptor repertoire, and residual bias was removed computationally. Per the source publication's procedure: After raw reads were preprocessed to remove errors, the CDR3 was defined following IMGT conventions as running from the conserved cysteine to phenylalanine. To get clonality, Shannon entropy was normalized by log2 of the number of productive unique TCRs and the result was subtracted from 1. Whether scalp clones were CD4 or CD8 was inferred by matching scalp TCRbeta sequences against CD4 and CD8 repertoires sorted from blood. This immuneACCESS table, as held by TCRdb, lists in-frame sequences with V and J called but not all clones. Of the missing ones, under half trace to an unresolved V gene in checked studies; the others have no known cause. The V and J calls and the clone size are those of that table, but D and trimming were determined from the DNA. The sample table records more than 90,000 clones; less than 80% of these occur just once. Of the sample, approximately 2.6% falls within the top ten clones.

After PBMCs were isolated by density centrifugation and stained for CD3, CD4 and CD8, a FACSAria was used to sort CD4+ and CD8+ T cells. Unaffected controls provided scalp biopsies and blood samples. The germline V gene supplies CDR1 KGHSH and CDR2 LQKENI. Between the V and J ends, shortened by 6 bases and 2 bases respectively, the junction contains 14 bases. The CDR3 has 15 amino acids, counting the end cysteine and phenylalanine. Of the read, only the CDR3 DNA is kept; its 45 bases are in frame from base 1. This TCR derives from a human donor in good health. The sequenced material came from CD4+ T cells sorted from blood. This sequence uses TRBV18 and TRBJ1-3; the D gene identity is not certain. Read as DNA, the sequence is TGTGCCAGCTCCCCAAATCTGGCAGCTGGAAACACCATATATTTT. It translates as CASSPNLAAGNTIYF.